The 6 T cell receptor beta chains presented below share a single source sample, sequenced in a study of shared T cell receptors in the human thymus. Sequenced by immunoSEQ multiplex PCR; TCRdb stores in-frame clones only, minus some. The sample contains roughly 68,000 clones, roughly 96% of which appear only once. The specimen was thymocytes. These receptors were collected from a human donor.

CDR3 nucleotides: TGTGCCAGCAGCAGAACTCTGACAGGGAAAGACTCTGGGGCCAACGTCCTGACTTTC. The encoded protein is CASSRTLTGKDSGANVLTF. The V call is TRBV9, the J call TRBJ2-6, with 7 bases aligning to TRBD1. The length of the CDR3 is 19 residues. The ends lost 4 bases at V and 0 bases at J; junction bases unmatched: 13. Germline loops: CDR1 SGDLS, CDR2 YYNGEE.

The V and J genes are TRBV20-1 and TRBJ1-2; D possibly corresponds to TRBD1 (6 bases). V was clipped by 3 bases and J by 8 bases, with 10 bases between them. Germline CDR1 is DFQATT and CDR2 is SNEGSKA (reference sequence). This CDR3 spans 11 amino acids. The DNA of the CDR3 is TGCAGTGCTAGGGAGGGGGGAGGCTACACCTTC. It is translated as CSAREGGGYTF.

In its sample, this clone was seen a few times. V gene TRBV9 combines with J gene TRBJ1-1, with D possibly TRBD1 on 6 matching bases. Trimming cost V 3 bases and J 2 bases, with 11 bases left between them. Per the germline V gene, CDR1 is SGDLS and CDR2 is YYNGEE. This CDR3 region has 14 residues. As DNA, the CDR3 is TGTGCCAGCAGCGGGGGGACACCTAACACTGAAGCTTTCTTT. It yields the protein CASSGGTPNTEAFF.

This rearrangement joins TRBV5-6 to TRBJ2-7, with no clear D. The CDR3 has 15 residues. Germline V gene sequence: CDR1 SGHDT, CDR2 YYEEEE. Trimming took off 3 bases at V and 0 bases at J, with 13 bases between the two ends. CDR3 loop: CASSYYYPLSYEQYF. The DNA for the CDR3 is TGTGCCAGCAGCTACTACTACCCTCTCTCCTACGAGCAGTACTTC.

The V and J genes are TRBV5-4 and TRBJ2-7, with a weak D call TRBD1 (6 bases). The CDR3 is 16 amino acids. With 4 bases removed from V and 2 bases from J, the gap between germline ends came to 19 bases. CDR1 is SGHNT, CDR2 YYREEE, per germline (reference sequence). This CDR3 reads CASSRTGTRRAYEQYF. CDR3 sequence (DNA): TGTGCCAGCAGCAGGACCGGGACACGAAGAGCCTACGAGCAGTACTTC.

The chain uses TRBV28 and TRBJ1-1; possible D gene TRBD1, 6 bases. The germline CDR1 and CDR2 sequences are MDHEN and SYDVKM. CDR3 length: 14 residues. Trimming removed 6 bases from V and 0 bases from J, with 11 bases in between. The CDR3 nucleotides read TGTGCCAGCAGCCGGACAGAGATGAACACTGAAGCTTTCTTT. It encodes CASSRTEMNTEAFF.